Below are 25 T cell receptor beta chains sequenced from a single sample in a study of Graves' ophthalmopathy and Graves' hyperthyroidism. Researchers took RNA transcripts and amplified TCR beta CDR3 regions from them. The first-round RT-PCR employed HTBI primers together with the Qiagen OneStep RT-PCR kit. A multiplex PCR was then performed as the second round. TCRdb re-called the multiplex PCR reads with MiXCR, one entry per CDR3 protein. Here the sample spans some 1.1 million distinct CDR3 sequences, about 40% being singletons. The sample comprised peripheral blood or thyroid tissue (not recorded which). These receptors originate from an adult man with Graves' hyperthyroidism.

V usage is TRBV25-1 and J usage is TRBJ1-2; weak D call: TRBD1 (5 bases). V dropped 6 bases and J dropped 5 bases, with 28 bases sitting between them. This CDR3 comprises 18 residues. From germline, CDR1 is MGHDK and CDR2 SYGVNS. DNA of the CDR3: TGTGCCAGCAGCGCCGCCGGAGACAGAGACAGTGCCGGGTATGGCTACACCTTC. Translation: CASSAAGDRDSAGYGYTF.

To note about this clonotype: Germline is not matched at one junction end, which may reflect a read error. The V gene is TRBV12-3 or TRBV12-4, the J gene TRBJ1-2; 7 nucleotides line up with TRBD1. The CDR3 consists of 14 residues. The CDR3 DNA is TGTGCCAGCAGTATCGACAGGGCCGGCTATGGCCACACCTTC. Amino acid sequence: CASSIDRAGYGHTF.

J is TRBJ1-5 and V is TRBV29-1; D perhaps matches TRBD1 (6 bases). Germline V lookup: CDR1 SQVTM, CDR2 ANQGSEA. Trimming took off 7 bases at V and 4 bases at J, with 11 bases between the two ends. This CDR3 spans 12 amino acids. CDR3 protein: CSAVGANQPQHF. DNA of the CDR3: TGCAGCGCCGTGGGGGCTAATCAGCCCCAGCATTTT.

About this clonotype itself: A much larger clone sits a single nucleotide away, making a read error possible. V is TRBV7-9 and J is TRBJ1-5; no firm D call. The V gene lost 8 bases and the J gene lost 7 bases, with 15 bases spanning the gap. Germline V gene sequence: CDR1 SEHNR, CDR2 FQNEAQ (reference sequence). The CDR3 is made up of 13 amino acids. This CDR3 reads CASGYSTWQPQHF. CDR3 bases: TGTGCCAGCGGTTACTCGACTTGGCAGCCCCAGCATTTT.

On this clonotype: One base away lies a much larger clone, so this may be a sequencing read error. J is TRBJ2-5 and V is TRBV4-1; no reliable D call. Trimming stripped 0 bases from V and 9 bases from J, with 14 bases between. The CDR3 is 14 residues long. Germline CDR1 MGHRA, CDR2 YSYEKL. This CDR3 is CASSQDTTTEAQYF. CDR3 coding DNA: TGCGCCAGCAGCCAAGATACAACAACTGAGGCCCAGTACTTC.

This clonotype has ten or more counts. The chain combines TRBV24-1 with TRBJ2-7; 7 bases are shared with TRBD1. V shed 5 bases and J 2 bases; nucleotides not matched to a gene: 17. This CDR3 is built from 18 residues. Germline V CDR1 and CDR2: KGHDR, SFDVKD. DNA for the CDR3: TGTGCCACCAGTGGCGTTGAGAAGAAGGACAGGCTTGCCTACGAGCAGTACTTC. Its translation: CATSGVEKKDRLAYEQYF.

This chain links TRBV19 with TRBJ2-3; 11 bases fit TRBD2. V shed 5 bases and J 0 bases; nucleotides not matched to a gene: 4. Germline loops: CDR1 LNHDA, CDR2 SQIVND (reference sequence). The CDR3 consists of 16 residues. CDR3 nucleotide sequence: TGTGCCAGTAGTCCGCTAGCGGGAGGTAGCACAGATACGCAGTATTTT. This sequence encodes CASSPLAGGSTDTQYF.

This chain's CDR3 is CSVEYLEKVTYEQYF. CDR3 in DNA: TGCAGCGTTGAGTATCTGGAGAAAGTAACCTACGAGCAGTACTTC. The V call is TRBV29-1, the J call TRBJ2-7; D is uncertain. The CDR3 is 15 residues long. Germline V gene lookup returns CDR1 SQVTM and CDR2 ANQGSEA. V dropped 3 bases and J dropped 2 bases, with 17 bases sitting between them.

The rearrangement joins TRBV20-1 to TRBJ2-5; D is unclear. There are 8 residues in the CDR3. CDR1 is DFQATT, CDR2 SNEGSKA, per germline (reference sequence). CDR3 sequence: CRAETQYF. CDR3 coding DNA: TGCAGGGCTGAGACCCAGTACTTC.

This clonotype was picked up many times. The chain employs TRBV20-1 and TRBJ1-2; maybe TRBD1 (5 bases). The V gene lost 6 bases and the J gene lost 10 bases, with 15 bases spanning the gap. CDR3 length: 11 residues. Germline assignment: CDR1 DFQATT and CDR2 SNEGSKA (reference sequence). The CDR3 region has the DNA TGCAGTGCCCCCGACGCGGGACCCTACACCTTC. It encodes CSAPDAGPYTF.

In this sample, this clonotype turned up a few times. The chain links TRBV9 to TRBJ2-7; no definite D call. The CDR3 spans 15 residues. Trimming shortened V by 5 bases and J by 7 bases, and 22 bases separated the two germline ends. CDR1 is SGDLS, CDR2 YYNGEE, per germline. In nucleotides, the CDR3 is TGTGCCAGCAGTTTCGGCGGACCGCCGTACGGTGAGCAGTACTTC. Translation: CASSFGGPPYGEQYF.

This clonotype has just a few counts. The rearrangement uses TRBV5-1 and TRBJ2-2, with 8 positions matching TRBD1. The length of the CDR3 is 15 residues. Germline-derived CDR1 and CDR2 are SGHRS and YFSETQ. Losses at the gene ends were 7 bases for V and 2 bases for J; bases not matched to a gene: 7. CDR3 in DNA: TGCGCCAGCCTAGGGACAGGAGGAAACACCGGGGAGCTGTTTTTT. Protein product: CASLGTGGNTGELFF.

At least ten counts were recorded for this clonotype. This chain links TRBV7-4 with TRBJ1-3, with TRBD1 as a possible D gene (6 bases). V was trimmed by 5 bases and J by 1 base, leaving 15 bases between them. The CDR3 sequence is 16 residues long. CDR1 SGHVT and CDR2 SQSDAQ come from the germline V gene. CDR3 amino acids: CASSPGGQSSGNTIYF. The CDR3 bases are TGTGCCAGCAGCCCGGGAGGACAGTCTTCTGGAAACACCATATATTTT.

This clonotype has at least ten counts. The CDR3 sequence is CASRVNRVLNTEAFF. In DNA, the CDR3 is TGTGCCAGCAGAGTTAACAGGGTTTTGAACACTGAAGCTTTCTTT. This chain joins TRBV2 and TRBJ1-1; TRBD1 might be the D (6 bases). The CDR3 consists of 15 residues. Germline V lookup: CDR1 SNHLY, CDR2 FYNNEI. V was pared by 6 bases and J by 0 bases, with 14 bases between.

This clonotype was picked up many times. The V and J genes are TRBV7-9 and TRBJ2-5; 8 bases are a match to TRBD1. This CDR3 spans 12 amino acids. The V gene end was trimmed by 10 bases and the J gene end by 1 base; junction bases not matched to a gene: 2. The germline CDR1 and CDR2 sequences are SEHNR and FQNEAQ (reference sequence). CDR3 sequence (DNA): TGTGCCATCGACAGGGGCCAAGAGACCCAGTACTTC. It yields the protein CAIDRGQETQYF.

This clonotype occurred a few times. CDR3 sequence (DNA): TGTGCCAGCAGCTCTCAGGGGGCGCGGGACGAGCAGTACTTC. This translates into CASSSQGARDEQYF. The chain combines TRBV12-3 or TRBV12-4 with TRBJ2-7, with TRBD1 identical over 8 bases. This CDR3 comprises 14 residues. J lost 5 bases, V lost 6 bases, and 9 bases had no gene match.

The table lists this clonotype with many counts. The chain links TRBV28 to TRBJ1-1; D perhaps matches TRBD1 (6 bases). Trimming cost V 6 bases and J 1 base, with 12 bases left between them. CDR1 and CDR2 (germline): MDHEN, SYDVKM. The CDR3 consists of 14 residues. CDR3 sequence reads: CASRGGQRNTEAFF. The CDR3 nucleotides are TGTGCCAGCAGGGGAGGACAGCGGAACACTGAAGCTTTCTTT.

This clonotype occurred many times. The rearrangement links TRBV7-2 to TRBJ2-7; no reliable D call. The CDR3 is 14 residues long. The V end was cut by 5 bases, the J end by 6 bases, with 17 bases between. Germline CDR1 SGHTA, CDR2 FQGNSA. The CDR3 DNA is TGTGCCAGCAGCCCTCTAGGAATCACCGCCGAGCAGTACTTC. Residues: CASSPLGITAEQYF.

The rearrangement joins TRBV3-1 to TRBJ1-1; D not resolved. The CDR3 has 12 amino acids. The V end lost 2 bases, the J end lost 11 bases, and 12 bases lay between the germline ends. Germline V CDR1 and CDR2: LGHDT, YNNKEL (reference sequence). The CDR3 here is CASSQHTGVAFF. The DNA for the CDR3 is TGTGCCAGCAGCCAACACACTGGGGTGGCTTTCTTT.

This clonotype was observed many times. The chain joins TRBV29-1 to TRBJ1-2, with D possibly TRBD1 on 6 matching bases. Germline-derived CDR1 and CDR2 are SQVTM and ANQGSEA. This CDR3 is 15 amino acids long. Trimming stripped 3 bases from V and 5 bases from J, with 19 bases between. CDR3 DNA sequence: TGCAGCGTTGATAAGGCAGGAAGTCAGGGGTATGGCTACACCTTC. Its protein product is CSVDKAGSQGYGYTF.

The chain carries TRBV3-1 and TRBJ1-5; possible D gene TRBD1, 5 bases. Between the trimmed V and J ends, which lost 1 base and 1 base, there was a span of 14 bases. The germline V gene encodes CDR1 LGHDT and CDR2 YNNKEL (reference sequence). The CDR3 spans 17 residues. CDR3 amino acids: CASSQARTDKSNQPQHF. The CDR3 region has the DNA TGTGCCAGCAGCCAAGCGAGGACGGACAAAAGCAATCAGCCCCAGCATTTT.

Remarks on this clonotype: Given the absence of the conserved phenylalanine or tryptophan at the CDR3 end, a read error is likely. It is unclear where the CDR3 begins or ends on the DNA, so no DNA is shown, and the CDR3 is as TCRdb lists it. The J gene is TRBJ2-2, the V gene TRBV10-3; TRBD1 is taken as the D call from the table, unchecked against the DNA. The germline V gene has CDR1 ENHRY and CDR2 SYGVKD. The CDR3 has 17 residues if both end residues are counted. The CDR3 sequence is CAISKRTRGPNTGELVL.

On this clonotype itself: Since a much larger clone is just one base distant, this may be a read error. The chain joins TRBV13 to TRBJ2-7, with a weak D call TRBD1 (6 bases). The V gene lost 0 bases and the J gene lost 5 bases, with 11 bases spanning the gap. CDR3 length: 14 amino acids. Per the germline V gene, CDR1 is PRHDT and CDR2 is FYEKMQ (reference sequence). Here the CDR3 DNA reads TGTGCCAGCAGCTTAGGGTCAGGGGACCACGAGCAGTACTTC. The encoded protein is CASSLGSGDHEQYF.

This clonotype was picked up a small number of times. V usage is TRBV2 and J usage is TRBJ1-2; TRBD1 is a possible D gene (6 bases). Germline V gene sequence: CDR1 SNHLY, CDR2 FYNNEI. Trimming shortened V by 5 bases and J by 4 bases, and 20 bases separated the two germline ends. This CDR3 region has 16 residues. The CDR3 protein is CASSFKPEGGIYGYTF. CDR3 DNA sequence: TGTGCCAGCAGTTTCAAGCCCGAGGGGGGAATCTATGGCTACACCTTC. Full variable domain (remainder filled in from reference TRBV2 and TRBJ1-2): EPEVTQTPSHQVTQMGQEVILRCVPISNHLYFYWYRQILGQKVEFLVSFYNNEISEKSEIFDDQFSVERPDGSNFTLKIRSTKLEDSAMYFCASSFKPEGGIYGYTFGSGTRLTVV.

About this clonotype itself: One junction end does not reproduce the germline sequence, and a read error may be involved. CDR3 sequence (DNA): TGTGCCAGCAGCGTAGGTAGCGGAAGCTCCTGCGAGCAGTACTTC. Translated, it gives CASSVGSGSSCEQYF. The chain couples TRBV7-2 to TRBJ2-7, with D maybe TRBD2 (6 bases). The CDR3 has 15 residues. Germline lookup yields CDR1 SGHTA and CDR2 FQGNSA.